This T cell receptor (beta chain) was identified during a study of blood T cell repertoires in COVID-19. Authors' data handling: Amplification of reference gene primers provided the estimated nucleated cell counts. Here immunoSEQ multiplex PCR was the method, and the copy in TCRdb shows in-frame clones only, minus some. D and trimming come from the DNA, and the V and J calls and clone size come from that table. The sample has a few hundred thousand clones, about 88% seen once; the top ten hold under 8%. Cohort allocation depended upon clinical history that participants reported. The sequencing input was PBMCs or T cells enriched from blood (not recorded which). This receptor was taken from a woman between 50 and 59 years old who had been exposed to COVID-19.

The CDR3 nucleotides are TGTGCCAGCAGCCTACTAGCGGTTCACACCGGGGAGCTGTTTTTT. It encodes CASSLLAVHTGELFF. The genes are TRBV6-2 or TRBV6-3 and TRBJ2-2; TRBD2 matches at 8 bases. CDR3 size: 15 residues. Unmatched junction bases numbered 6, after V lost 6 bases and J lost 3 bases. Germline CDR1 reads MNHEY; CDR2 reads SVGEGT.